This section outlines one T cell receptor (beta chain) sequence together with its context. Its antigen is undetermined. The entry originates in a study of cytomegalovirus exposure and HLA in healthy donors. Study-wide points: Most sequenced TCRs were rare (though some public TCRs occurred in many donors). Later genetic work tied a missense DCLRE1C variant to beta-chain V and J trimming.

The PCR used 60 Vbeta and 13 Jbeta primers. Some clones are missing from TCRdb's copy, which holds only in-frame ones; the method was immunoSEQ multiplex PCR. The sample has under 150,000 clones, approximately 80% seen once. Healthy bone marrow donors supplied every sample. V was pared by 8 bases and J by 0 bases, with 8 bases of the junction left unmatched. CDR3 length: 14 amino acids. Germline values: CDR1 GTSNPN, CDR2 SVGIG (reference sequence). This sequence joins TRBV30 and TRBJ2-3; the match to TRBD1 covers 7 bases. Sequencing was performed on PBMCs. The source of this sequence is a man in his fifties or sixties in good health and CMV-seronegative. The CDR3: CAGNRGPSTDTQYF. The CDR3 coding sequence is TGTGCCGGCAACAGGGGCCCGAGCACAGATACGCAGTATTTT.